This record concerns one TCR beta chain sequence. Under the authors' procedure: Cell counts per sample came from amplifying reference gene primers. The repertoire was sequenced with immunoSEQ multiplex PCR; TCRdb's copy has only in-frame clones and lacks some. V, J and clone size are taken as reported in that table, and D and trimming were inferred from the DNA itself. The data contain tens of thousands of clones, about nine tenths of them singletons. Looked up from germline, CDR1 is MDHEN and CDR2 is SYDVKM. Germline trimming cut 5 bases from V and 2 bases from J; bases unmatched to any gene: 4. The CDR3 extends over 15 amino acids. This entry comes from a study of blood T cell repertoires in COVID-19. The overall study: Samples representing acute and convalescent COVID-19 were sourced from the United States, Italy and Spain. The analysed material was cDNA or gDNA that came from T cells, B-cell-depleted T cells, or PBMCs.

V gene TRBV28 combines with J gene TRBJ2-5, with 11 bases lining up with TRBD2. Material for sequencing was peripheral blood. This clonotype was sampled from a man in his thirties or forties with acute or convalescent COVID-19. The CDR3 coding sequence is TGTGCCAGCAGTCCTAGCGGGAGGAAACAAGAGACCCAGTACTTC. Amino acids: CASSPSGRKQETQYF.